A selection of T cell receptor beta chains follows, all from one sample in a study of shared T cell receptors in the human thymus. Here immunoSEQ multiplex PCR was the method, and the copy in TCRdb shows in-frame clones only, minus some. Here the sample spans 600,000 or so clones, roughly 86% being singletons. The data also belong to a second study, concerning human thymus T cells.

The sequencing sample was made of thymocytes. Receptors were obtained from a boy under two years old with a congenital heart defect. The CDR3 runs from the conserved cysteine through the conserved F or W. Each record gives: V gene, J gene, CDR3 protein.

TRBV4-2,TRBJ1-6,CASSHPARGGNSPLHF
TRBV28,TRBJ2-1,CASSLWTSGSASSYNEQFF
TRBV14,TRBJ2-7,CASSLGQGDEQYF
TRBV4-3,TRBJ2-7,CASSPLLDRAGSYEQYF
TRBV4-1,TRBJ2-3,CASSQVKYDGTTDTQYF
TRBV19,TRBJ2-4,CASSSPGRQLAKNIQYF
TRBV19,TRBJ2-7,CASSIFRTGNYEQYF
TRBV6-5,TRBJ1-2,CASSYFGQGLNYGYTF
TRBV18,TRBJ2-2,CASSPSLAGEVPLDTGELFF
TRBV13,TRBJ2-7,CASSLGRGTVYEQYF
TRBV4-1,TRBJ1-4,CASSSRQGAIANEKLFF
TRBV23-1,TRBJ1-2,CASSQSCPGKYGYTF
TRBV19,TRBJ1-2,CASSIGGNYGYTF
TRBV27,TRBJ1-5,CASSLTTGGQVWPQHF
TRBV5-6,TRBJ2-5,CASSPTVGGEETQYF
TRBV28,TRBJ2-1,CASSETGGHEQFF
TRBV29-1,TRBJ2-3,CSAPARLADFTDTQYF
TRBV19,TRBJ1-1,CASSSPSDRGGEAFF
TRBV7-9,TRBJ1-4,CASSLEPPNRTTNEKLFF
TRBV18,TRBJ1-2,CASSPPPVVNNYGYTF
TRBV2,TRBJ1-1,CASDGPEEAFF
TRBV10-3,TRBJ1-4,CAISDTETGMLNLATNEKLFF
TRBV30,TRBJ1-1,CAWKQGAPRKADAFF
TRBV7-9,TRBJ2-7,CASSPAGGAYEQYF
TRBV29-1,.,CSVATGTGDLYEQYF
TRBV28,TRBJ1-4,CASSWFQGKEKLFF
TRBV28,TRBJ1-2,CASSLLGRGGYTF
TRBV25-1,TRBJ1-5,CASSEGHVSNQPQHF
TRBV5-1,TRBJ2-1,CASSLGLASNNEQFF
TRBV30,TRBJ2-7,CAWSVIPLAGGLGSYEQYF
TRBV28,TRBJ2-7,CASRTGTGAYEQYF
TRBV28,TRBJ2-1,CASSFRGGHNEQFF
TRBV5-1,TRBJ2-3,CASSLTGITDTQYF
TRBV11-2,TRBJ1-2,CASSSSGTGPNYGYTF
TRBV5-1,TRBJ2-7,CASSLGPWVAGTCYEQYF
TRBV7-2,TRBJ2-5,CASSLDLGPETQYF
TRBV5-6,TRBJ1-1,CASSLEGQGAFF
TRBV27,TRBJ2-1,CASRASGRLSYNEQFF
TRBV28,TRBJ2-7,CASSLALGRDSYYEQYF
TRBV7-2,TRBJ2-1,CASSLGTSGNNEQFF
TRBV6-1,TRBJ1-5,CASSERRYFSLNQPQHF
TRBV6-1,TRBJ2-1,CASSEAVCSGGASEQFF
TRBV10-3,TRBJ1-1,CAISDNRGSPGHTEAFF
TRBV5-6,TRBJ2-7,CASTYRGPSYEQYF
TRBV9,TRBJ2-3,CASSVAEQVPGTDTQYF
TRBV6-5,TRBJ1-6,CASPPHRGGLSPLHF
TRBV4-2,TRBJ1-1,CASSQDPGNTEAFF